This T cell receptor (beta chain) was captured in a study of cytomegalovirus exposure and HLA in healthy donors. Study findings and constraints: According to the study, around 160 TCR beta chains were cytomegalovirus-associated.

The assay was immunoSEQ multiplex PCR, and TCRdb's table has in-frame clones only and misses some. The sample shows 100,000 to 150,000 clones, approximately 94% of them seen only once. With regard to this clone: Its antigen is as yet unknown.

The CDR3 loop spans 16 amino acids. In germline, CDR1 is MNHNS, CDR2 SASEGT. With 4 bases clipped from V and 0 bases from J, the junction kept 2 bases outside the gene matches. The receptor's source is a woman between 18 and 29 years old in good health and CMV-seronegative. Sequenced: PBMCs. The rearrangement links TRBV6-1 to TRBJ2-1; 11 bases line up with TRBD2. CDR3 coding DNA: TGTGCCAGCAGTGTAACTAGCGGGAGCTCCTACAATGAGCAGTTCTTC. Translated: CASSVTSGSSYNEQFF.